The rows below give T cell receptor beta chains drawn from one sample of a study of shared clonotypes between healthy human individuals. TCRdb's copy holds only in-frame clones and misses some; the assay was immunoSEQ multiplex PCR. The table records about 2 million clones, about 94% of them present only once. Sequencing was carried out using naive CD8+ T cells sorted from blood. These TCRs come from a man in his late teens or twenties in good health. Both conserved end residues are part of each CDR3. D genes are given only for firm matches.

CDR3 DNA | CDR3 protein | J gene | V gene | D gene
TGTGCCAGCACTCCAGGGTCCGGGGAGCTGTTTTTT | CASTPGSGELFF | TRBJ2-2 | TRBV2 | .
TGTGCCAGCAGCCACTACGACGGACAGGGTGTCCCCTACGAGCAGTACTTC | CASSHYDGQGVPYEQYF | TRBJ2-7 | TRBV4-2 | TRBD1
TGCGCCAGCAGCTTGGCAGGCCAGGCAATCTCCTACGAGCAGTACTTC | CASSLAGQAISYEQYF | TRBJ2-7 | TRBV5-1 | .
TGTGCCAGCAGCGTAGGTGGGCCCAGAGGCTACACCTTC | CASSVGGPRGYTF | TRBJ1-2 | TRBV9 | .
TGTGCCAGCAGTCACGACAGGAGCTCCTACAATGAGCAGTTCTTC | CASSHDRSSYNEQFF | TRBJ2-1 | TRBV6-4 | .
TGCGCCAGCAGCTTAACTAGCGGGGGGCAGAACGAGCAGTACTTC | CASSLTSGGQNEQYF | TRBJ2-7 | TRBV5-1 | TRBD2
TGTGCCAGCAGTTTTGGGACTAGCGGGAGCTACGAGCAGTACTTC | CASSFGTSGSYEQYF | TRBJ2-7 | TRBV5-6 | TRBD2
TGTGCCAGTAGTAATTCCCGGGAGCAGTACTTC | CASSNSREQYF | TRBJ2-7 | TRBV19 | .
TGTGCCAGCAGCTTATTATTGGGATTGGGGGACAGGGCCTCCTACGAGCAGTACTTC | CASSLLLGLGDRASYEQYF | TRBJ2-7 | TRBV11-2 | TRBD1
TGTGCCAGCACGGGCGGGGCAAAAACGACCCAGTACTTC | CASTGGAKTTQYF | TRBJ2-5 | TRBV28 | .
TGTGCCAGCAGCGCCCATGAGGGGCGGGGGGGCCTCACCACCGGGGAGCTGTTTTTT | CASSAHEGRGGLTTGELFF | TRBJ2-2 | TRBV9 | TRBD2
TGCGCCAGCAGCCAGGCGCGGGCCTCTGGAAACACCATATATTTT | CASSQARASGNTIYF | TRBJ1-3 | TRBV4-1 | .
TGTGCCTGGAGTGTACTTCTGGGGGTGAACACTGAAGCTTTCTTT | CAWSVLLGVNTEAFF | TRBJ1-1 | TRBV30 | .
TGTGCCAGCAGTGTTACCGGGACCCACGAGCAGTACTTC | CASSVTGTHEQYF | TRBJ2-7 | TRBV2 | .
TGCAGCGTTGTCTCAGGGGATAGCTACACCTTC | CSVVSGDSYTF | TRBJ1-2 | TRBV29-1 | .
TGTGCCAGCAGCCCACGAGGAGCGGGGGACAATGAGCAGTTCTTC | CASSPRGAGDNEQFF | TRBJ2-1 | TRBV13 | TRBD2
TGTGCCAGCAGCGTAGGTAGTAGCAGCTCCTACGAGCAGTACTTC | CASSVGSSSSYEQYF | TRBJ2-7 | TRBV9 | .
TGTGCCAGCAGCTTAGAAGAGGGCACAGATACGCAGTATTTT | CASSLEEGTDTQYF | TRBJ2-3 | TRBV7-2 | .
TGTGCCAGCAGTTTACTCCCGGGACTAGCGGGAGGAGATACGCAGTATTTT | CASSLLPGLAGGDTQYF | TRBJ2-3 | TRBV7-2 | TRBD2
TGTGCCAGCAGCTTAGTCACAGGTATAACAGATACGCAGTATTTT | CASSLVTGITDTQYF | TRBJ2-3 | TRBV7-9 | .